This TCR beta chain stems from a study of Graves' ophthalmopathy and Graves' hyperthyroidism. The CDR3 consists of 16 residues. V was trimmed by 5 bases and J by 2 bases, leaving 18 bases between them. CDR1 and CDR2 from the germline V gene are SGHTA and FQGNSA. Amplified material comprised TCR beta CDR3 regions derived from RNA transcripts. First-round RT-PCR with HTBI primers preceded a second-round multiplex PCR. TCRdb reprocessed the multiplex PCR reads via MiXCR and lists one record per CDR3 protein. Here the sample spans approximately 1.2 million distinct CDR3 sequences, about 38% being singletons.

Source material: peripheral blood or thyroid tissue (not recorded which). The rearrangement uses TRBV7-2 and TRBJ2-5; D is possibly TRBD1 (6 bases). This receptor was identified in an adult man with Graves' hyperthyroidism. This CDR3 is CASSNAGQGTQETQYF. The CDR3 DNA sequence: TGTGCCAGCAGCAATGCGGGTCAGGGGACACAAGAGACCCAGTACTTC. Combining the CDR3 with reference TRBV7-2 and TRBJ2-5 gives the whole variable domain GAGVSQSPSNKVTEKGKDVELRCDPISGHTALYWYRQSLGQGLEFLIYFQGNSAPDKSGLPSDRFSAERTGGSVSTLTIQRTQQEDSAVYLCASSNAGQGTQETQYFGPGTRLLVL.